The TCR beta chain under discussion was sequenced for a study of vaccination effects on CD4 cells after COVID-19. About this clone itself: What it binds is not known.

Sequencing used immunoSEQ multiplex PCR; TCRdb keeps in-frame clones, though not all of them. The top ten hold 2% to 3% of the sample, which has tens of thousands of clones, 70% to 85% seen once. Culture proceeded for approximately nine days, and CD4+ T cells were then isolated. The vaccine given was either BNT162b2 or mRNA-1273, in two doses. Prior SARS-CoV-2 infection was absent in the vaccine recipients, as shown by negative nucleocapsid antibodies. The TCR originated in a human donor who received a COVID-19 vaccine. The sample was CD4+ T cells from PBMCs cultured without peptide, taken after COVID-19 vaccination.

Here the CDR3 reads CASSPQWGQETQYF. CDR3 nucleotides: TGTGCCAGCTCTCCCCAATGGGGCCAAGAGACCCAGTACTTC. The rearrangement joins TRBV18 to TRBJ2-5; D uncertain. Trimming cost V 6 bases and J 1 base, with 12 bases left between them. The CDR3 length is 14 residues. Germline CDR1 reads KGHSH; CDR2 reads LQKENI.